A single T cell receptor (beta chain) is shown here with its context. Its antigen is not identified. This CDR3 region has 15 residues. V dropped 0 bases and J dropped 4 bases, with 10 bases sitting between them. In germline, CDR1 is SGDLS, CDR2 YYNGEE. This record comes from a study of radiotherapy plus CTLA-4 blockade in lung cancer. Overall study context: Objective responses occurred in roughly a sixth of patients; around 31% had disease control.

Here immunoSEQ multiplex PCR was the method, and the copy in TCRdb shows in-frame clones only, minus some. The sample has around 130,000 clones, around 89% seen once; the top ten hold 6.9%. Participants had chemo-refractory metastatic non-small-cell lung cancer and were treated with focal radiation plus ipilimumab CTLA-4 blockade. Points from the study as a whole: Radiotherapy was combined with ipilimumab, and tumor-derived TCR clones then expanded in blood.

The starting material was peripheral blood, obtained from a patient treated with radiotherapy plus ipilimumab. V and J are TRBV9 and TRBJ2-2, with D possibly matching TRBD2 (7 bases). This TCR was recovered from a human donor with non-small cell lung cancer that progressed on radiotherapy plus ipilimumab. CDR3 loop: CASSVARGGTGELFF. The CDR3 DNA reads as TGTGCCAGCAGCGTAGCTAGGGGGGGCACCGGGGAGCTGTTTTTT.